These 11 T cell receptor beta chains came from one sample sequenced in a study of blood T cells in healthy people across ages. Alongside a J-beta primer mix, a sample-barcoded 5' primer served in a second PCR lasting about 7 to 11 cycles. TCRdb ran MiXCR on the 5' RACE reads and lists one entry per CDR3 protein. The table records 1.5 million or so distinct CDR3 sequences, around 40% of them present only once. The specimen was blood. All receptors come from a young woman in good health.

This sequence joins TRBV5-1 and TRBJ2-1; TRBD1 aligns across 8 bases. This CDR3 is built from 14 residues. Germline CDR1 is SGHRS and CDR2 is YFSETQ. Trimming took 4 bases from V and 5 from J; bases not matched to a gene: 5. CDR3 sequence: CASSPWTGNNEQFF. CDR3 nucleotides: TGCGCCAGCAGCCCCTGGACAGGGAACAATGAGCAGTTCTTC.

The chain combines TRBV7-9 with TRBJ1-5; unclear D gene. This CDR3 contains 14 residues. The V and J ends lost 5 bases and 4 bases respectively, with 12 bases between them. Germline V gene data show CDR1 as SEHNR and CDR2 as FQNEAQ (reference sequence). CDR3 region: CASSPKGLNQPQHF. The CDR3 nucleotides are TGTGCCAGCAGCCCGAAGGGCCTAAATCAGCCCCAGCATTTT.

Comment on this clonotype: One end of the junction does not line up with germline, which may come from a read error. The chain is built from TRBV7-8 and TRBJ2-4; D may be TRBD2 (5 bases). Gene TRBJ2-7 matches the end of the DNA better, so the J call may be wrong. CDR3 length: 15 residues. CDR1 and CDR2 from the germline V gene are SGHVS and FQNEAQ. CDR3 amino acids: CACSLATVAAYEQYF. The DNA for the CDR3 is TGTGCCTGCAGCTTAGCGACCGTGGCCGCCTACGAGCAGTACTTC.

In this sample, this clonotype turned up a few times. The gene calls are TRBV5-6 and TRBJ2-7, with no clear D. CDR3 size: 15 residues. The germline V gene has CDR1 SGHDT and CDR2 YYEEEE. Trimming stripped 2 bases from V and 0 bases from J, with 12 bases between. For the CDR3, the DNA is TGTGCCAGCAGCTTAATACACTCTGACTCCTACGAGCAGTACTTC. As protein: CASSLIHSDSYEQYF.

The rearrangement links TRBV5-4 to TRBJ2-7; D gene ambiguous. Trimming cost V 1 base and J 3 bases, with 14 bases left between them. Per the germline V gene, CDR1 is SGHNT and CDR2 is YYREEE (reference sequence). This CDR3 has 15 residues. CDR3 DNA: TGTGCCAGCAGCTTGAAACCCCAGGATGGCTACGAGCAGTACTTC. Translated, it gives CASSLKPQDGYEQYF.

The chain couples TRBV5-1 to TRBJ1-2; D gene uncertain. The V gene's germline CDR1 is SGHRS and CDR2 YFSETQ. The CDR3 is 13 amino acids. Trimming pared 3 bases from V and 7 bases from J, leaving 13 bases between. As DNA, the CDR3 is TGCGCCAGCAGCTATGCGGGGAATCCTGGCTACACCTTC. Encoded protein: CASSYAGNPGYTF. Based on the CDR3 plus reference TRBV5-1 and TRBJ1-2, the full variable domain is KAGVTQTPRYLIKTRGQQVTLSCSPISGHRSVSWYQQTPGQGLQFLFEYFSETQRNKGNFPGRFSGRQFSNSRSEMNVSTLELGDSALYLCASSYAGNPGYTFGSGTRLTVV.

V usage is TRBV7-2 and J usage is TRBJ2-1; a possible D gene is TRBD1 (6 bases). Germline CDR1 and CDR2: SGHTA and FQGNSA. V gave up 1 base and J gave up 2 bases, with 12 bases separating them. The CDR3 has 16 residues. The DNA for the CDR3 is TGTGCCAGCAGCTTAGTGGGGGCAGGTCCCTACAATGAGCAGTTCTTC. It is translated as CASSLVGAGPYNEQFF. The whole variable domain, remainder taken from reference TRBV7-2 and TRBJ2-1, is GAGVSQSPSNKVTEKGKDVELRCDPISGHTALYWYRQSLGQGLEFLIYFQGNSAPDKSGLPSDRFSAERTGGSVSTLTIQRTQQEDSAVYLCASSLVGAGPYNEQFFGPGTRLTVL.

This sequence joins TRBV15 and TRBJ2-1, with 9 nucleotides matching TRBD1. Germline trimming cut 1 base from V and 4 bases from J; bases unmatched to any gene: 2. Germline loops: CDR1 LNHNV, CDR2 YYDKDF (reference sequence). The CDR3 totals 15 residues. Here the CDR3 DNA reads TGTGCCACCAGCAGAGGGGGGACAGGGTACAATGAGCAGTTCTTC. Encoded protein: CATSRGGTGYNEQFF.

This chain joins TRBV6-1 and TRBJ2-3; 7 bases line up with TRBD2. Germline CDR1 MNHNS, CDR2 SASEGT. The CDR3 spans 14 residues. V shed 8 bases and J 2 bases; nucleotides not matched to a gene: 7. CDR3 DNA sequence: TGTGCCAGCGGGGCTAGCGGACTCACAGATACGCAGTATTTT. Amino acids: CASGASGLTDTQYF.

This clonotype was found a few times. The gene calls are TRBV7-2 and TRBJ1-2; D not resolved. The CDR3 consists of 15 residues. In germline, CDR1 is SGHTA, CDR2 FQGNSA. The V gene lost 1 base and the J gene lost 4 bases, with 13 bases spanning the gap. The CDR3 reads CASSLGGVAAYGYTF. In DNA, the CDR3 is TGTGCCAGCAGCTTAGGAGGCGTGGCAGCCTATGGCTACACCTTC.

CDR3 in amino acids: CASSLQSGRGETQYF. The CDR3 nucleotides read TGTGCCAGCAGCTTACAAAGCGGGAGGGGAGAGACCCAGTACTTC. The J gene is TRBJ2-5, the V gene TRBV7-2; 10 bases match TRBD2. The CDR3 runs to 15 residues. The J segment lost 4 bases and the V segment lost 2 bases, leaving 4 bases of the junction unmatched. CDR1 and CDR2 from the germline V gene are SGHTA and FQGNSA.